This T cell receptor (beta chain) was identified in a study of blood T cell repertoires in COVID-19. Study-level information: Collection of acute and convalescent COVID-19 samples took place in the United States, Italy and Spain.

The method was immunoSEQ multiplex PCR; TCRdb's version includes in-frame clones alone and lacks a portion of them. The sample shows 200,000 to 250,000 clones, roughly 80% of them seen only once. V was pared by 0 bases and J by 0 bases, with 11 bases between. This CDR3 is 17 amino acids long. Germline CDR1 and CDR2: KGHSH and LQKENI. Membership in each cohort depended on participant-reported clinical history. A PCR-confirmed or clinician-diagnosed COVID-19 case had contacted exposed participants within 2 weeks of entry. The chain joins TRBV18 to TRBJ2-2, with unresolved D. The sequenced sample was PBMCs or T cells enriched from blood (not recorded which). This TCR derives from a woman aged 50 to 60 who had been exposed to COVID-19. The CDR3 DNA follows: TGTGCCAGCTCACCACCCCAGAGGTCTTCGAACACCGGGGAGCTGTTTTTT. As protein: CASSPPQRSSNTGELFF.